This T cell receptor beta chain stems from a study of shared clonotypes between healthy human individuals. Clones were sequenced by immunoSEQ multiplex PCR, and TCRdb holds only the in-frame ones, with some missing. The sample contains about 580,000 clones, about 98% of which appear only once. As regards this clone: No antigen is known for it.

CD45RO-negative, CCR7-selected cells formed the naive CD8 fraction, which excluded terminally differentiated effector memory CD45RA+ cells. Findings and caveats of the study: Only blood was sampled; tissue repertoires likely differ.

There are 16 residues in the CDR3. Looked up from germline, CDR1 is SGHDT and CDR2 is YYEEEE. With 1 base removed from V and 3 bases from J, the gap between germline ends came to 17 bases. Sequenced sample: naive CD8+ T cells sorted from blood. This TCR was sampled from a man between 25 and 39 years old in good health. The V call is TRBV5-6, the J call TRBJ2-7, with D perhaps TRBD2 (7 bases). The CDR3 is CASSLNGGQYDYEQYF. CDR3 nucleotide sequence: TGTGCCAGCAGCTTGAACGGGGGGCAATATGACTACGAGCAGTACTTC.